This T cell receptor beta chain was documented in a study of blood T cell repertoires in COVID-19. Using immunoSEQ multiplex PCR, the repertoire was profiled, and TCRdb retains in-frame clones only, with some absent. The sample lists a few hundred thousand clones, 85% seen once, with roughly 7% in the top ten. This clone was seen a handful of times. Trimming took 4 bases from V and 11 from J, leaving 9 bases between them. The CDR3 is 11 amino acids. Germline V gene lookup returns CDR1 LNHDA and CDR2 SQIVND (reference sequence). Sample: peripheral blood. The chain is built from TRBV19 and TRBJ2-1; D remains ambiguous. The origin of this receptor is a human donor in a cohort sampled during active COVID-19. CDR3 DNA: TGTGCCAGTAGTACGACGCGGCAGCAGTTCTTC. Residues: CASSTTRQQFF.